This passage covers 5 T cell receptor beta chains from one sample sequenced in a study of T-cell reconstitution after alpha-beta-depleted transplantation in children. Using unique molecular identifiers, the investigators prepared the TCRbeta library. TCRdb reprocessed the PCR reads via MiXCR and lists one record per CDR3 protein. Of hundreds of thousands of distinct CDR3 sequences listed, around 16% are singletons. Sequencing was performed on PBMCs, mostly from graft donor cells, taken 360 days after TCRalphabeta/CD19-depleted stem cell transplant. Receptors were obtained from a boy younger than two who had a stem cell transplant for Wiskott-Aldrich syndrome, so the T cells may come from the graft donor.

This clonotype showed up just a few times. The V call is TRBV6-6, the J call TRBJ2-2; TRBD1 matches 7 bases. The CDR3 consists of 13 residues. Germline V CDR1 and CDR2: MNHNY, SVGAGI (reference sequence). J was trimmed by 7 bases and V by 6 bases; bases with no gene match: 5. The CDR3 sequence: CASRTTGIGELFF. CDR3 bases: TGTGCCAGCAGAACGACAGGGATCGGGGAGCTGTTTTTT.

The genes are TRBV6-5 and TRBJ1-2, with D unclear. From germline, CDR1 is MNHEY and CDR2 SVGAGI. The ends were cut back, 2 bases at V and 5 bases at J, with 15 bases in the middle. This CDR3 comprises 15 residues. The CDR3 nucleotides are TGTGCCAGCAGTTACCTGACGACGATACAGTATGGCTACACCTTC. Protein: CASSYLTTIQYGYTF.

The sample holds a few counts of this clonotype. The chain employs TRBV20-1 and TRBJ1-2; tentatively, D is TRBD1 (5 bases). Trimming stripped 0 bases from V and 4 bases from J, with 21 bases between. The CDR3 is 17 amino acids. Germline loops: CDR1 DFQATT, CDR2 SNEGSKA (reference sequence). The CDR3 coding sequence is TGCAGTGCTAGAGATCCCCTTGTGAGGGGACGAGTCTATGGCTACACCTTC. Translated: CSARDPLVRGRVYGYTF.

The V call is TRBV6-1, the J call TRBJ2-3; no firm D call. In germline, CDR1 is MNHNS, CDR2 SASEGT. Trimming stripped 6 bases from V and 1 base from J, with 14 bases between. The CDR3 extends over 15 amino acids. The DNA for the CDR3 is TGTGCCAGCAGAACAGTGTTCGTTCGCACAGATACGCAGTATTTT. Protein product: CASRTVFVRTDTQYF.

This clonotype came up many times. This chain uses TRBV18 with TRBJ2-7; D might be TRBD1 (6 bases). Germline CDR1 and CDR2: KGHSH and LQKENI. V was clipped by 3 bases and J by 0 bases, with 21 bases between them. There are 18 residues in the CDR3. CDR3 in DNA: TGTGCCAGCTCACCCACACCCTATATACAGGGAAGCTCCTACGAGCAGTACTTC. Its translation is CASSPTPYIQGSSYEQYF.